These 14 T cell receptor beta chains originate from one sample sequenced in a study of cytomegalovirus exposure and HLA in healthy donors. 13 Jbeta primers and 60 Vbeta primers were used for the PCR. TCRdb keeps only in-frame clones here, not all; method: immunoSEQ multiplex PCR. The sample records around 200,000 clones, approximately 85% being singletons. The sequencing sample was made of PBMCs. The source is a woman aged 40 to 55 in good health and CMV-seronegative.

The chain is built from TRBV27 and TRBJ2-7; D is uncertain. The CDR3 sequence is 15 residues long. V lost 6 bases and J 2 bases, leaving 17 bases between the germline ends. Germline loops: CDR1 MNHEY, CDR2 SMNVEV (reference sequence). The CDR3 DNA reads as TGTGCCAGCAGCTACTCCTGGGCGCCAACCTACGAGCAGTACTTC. This encodes CASSYSWAPTYEQYF.

The chain is built from TRBV9 and TRBJ2-1; TRBD2 agrees at 7 bases. V was clipped by 4 bases and J by 2 bases; unmatched bases: 6. Germline values: CDR1 SGDLS, CDR2 YYNGEE. The CDR3 consists of 15 residues. The DNA for the CDR3 is TGTGCCAGCAGCCCCCAAGCGGGAACCTACAATGAGCAGTTCTTC. This encodes CASSPQAGTYNEQFF.

The rearrangement links TRBV19 to TRBJ2-5, with 8 bases aligning to TRBD2. V was clipped by 1 base and J by 4 bases; unmatched bases: 2. The CDR3 spans 14 residues. Germline CDR1 and CDR2: LNHDA and SQIVND (reference sequence). CDR3 sequence: CASSIAGGTETQYF. CDR3 DNA sequence: TGTGCCAGTAGTATAGCGGGAGGGACAGAGACCCAGTACTTC.

The V call is TRBV5-1, the J call TRBJ2-5, with D possibly being TRBD2 (5 bases). CDR1 SGHRS and CDR2 YFSETQ come from the germline V gene. This CDR3 has 14 residues. V dropped 0 bases and J dropped 4 bases, with 10 bases sitting between them. The CDR3 spells CASSLESGVETQYF. The DNA for the CDR3 is TGCGCCAGCAGCTTGGAGTCCGGGGTAGAGACCCAGTACTTC.

This clone has a single count. The gene calls are TRBV28 and TRBJ1-5; TRBD1 matches 8 bases. V gave up 6 bases and J gave up 0 bases; unmatched junction bases: 10. Germline CDR1 and CDR2: MDHEN and SYDVKM. CDR3 size: 17 residues. The CDR3 sequence: CASSRAGTGSSNQPQHF. The CDR3 DNA follows: TGTGCCAGCAGCCGAGCCGGGACAGGCTCTAGCAATCAGCCCCAGCATTTT.

This clone was picked up a small number of times. The chain is built from TRBV5-6 and TRBJ2-5; TRBD1 aligns across 7 bases. This CDR3 has 14 residues. V lost 4 bases and J lost 5; bases outside the gene matches: 8. Germline V CDR1 and CDR2: SGHDT, YYEEEE. DNA of the CDR3: TGTGCCAGCAGCGGGGGACAGACTTTTGAGACCCAGTACTTC. Protein product: CASSGGQTFETQYF.

V is TRBV30 and J is TRBJ2-4; 13 positions agree with TRBD2. This CDR3 comprises 15 residues. Trimming at V came to 4 bases and at J to 13 bases, leaving 13 bases not matched to a gene. Germline V gene lookup returns CDR1 GTSNPN and CDR2 SVGIG (reference sequence). The CDR3 region is CAWKANGLAGEGQYF. In DNA, the CDR3 is TGTGCCTGGAAGGCGAATGGACTAGCGGGAGAGGGGCAGTACTTC.

The chain uses TRBV18 and TRBJ2-5; tentative D call: TRBD2 (6 bases). The germline V and J ends were trimmed by 1 base and 4 bases, with 16 bases remaining between them. The CDR3 runs 16 residues. Germline V gene sequence: CDR1 KGHSH, CDR2 LQKENI. The CDR3 DNA follows: TGTGCCAGCTCACCACGGGACTCTGGGCGGGGAGAGACCCAGTACTTC. Translating it yields CASSPRDSGRGETQYF.

In regard to this clone: Mismatch with germline at one junction end may stem from a read error. This chain connects TRBV18 to TRBJ1-3; D gene unclear. The germline V gene has CDR1 KGHSH and CDR2 LQKENI. The CDR3 extends over 14 amino acids. CDR3 nucleotides: TGTGCCAGCTCACCTCCGGGGTCTGGGAACACCATATATTTT. It is translated as CASSPPGSGNTIYF.

The gene calls are TRBV5-1 and TRBJ1-1, with TRBD1 identical over 9 bases. The V gene's germline CDR1 is SGHRS and CDR2 YFSETQ. With V trimmed by 4 bases and J by 1 base, 5 bases remained unmatched. The CDR3 spans 15 residues. This CDR3 is CASSRGDRANTEAFF. CDR3 nucleotide sequence: TGCGCCAGCAGCCGGGGGGACAGGGCGAACACTGAAGCTTTCTTT.

The chain has TRBV7-6 and TRBJ2-1; 15 nucleotides match TRBD2. V lost 5 bases and J lost 0; bases outside the gene matches: 5. The CDR3 length is 18 residues. The germline gives CDR1 SGHVS, CDR2 FNYEAQ. As DNA, the CDR3 is TGTGCCAGCAGCCGGGGACTAGCGGGAGGCCGCTCCTACAATGAGCAGTTCTTC. Its protein is CASSRGLAGGRSYNEQFF. Drawing the rest from reference TRBV7-6 and TRBJ2-1, the complete variable domain is GAGVSQSPRYKVTKRGQDVALRCDPISGHVSLYWYRQALGQGPEFLTYFNYEAQQDKSGLPNDRFSAERPEGSISTLTIQRTEQRDSAMYRCASSRGLAGGRSYNEQFFGPGTRLTVL.

The gene calls are TRBV6-1 and TRBJ1-5, with D unresolved. This CDR3 is 17 amino acids long. V was pared by 0 bases and J by 0 bases, with 12 bases between. Germline CDR1 MNHNS, CDR2 SASEGT. In DNA form, the CDR3 reads TGTGCCAGCAGTGAAGCTATCCGCACTTATAGCAATCAGCCCCAGCATTTT. Translation: CASSEAIRTYSNQPQHF.

V is TRBV11-2 and J is TRBJ2-1; 8 nucleotides align to TRBD2. The CDR3 contains 15 residues. With V trimmed by 4 bases and J by 8 bases, 10 bases remained unmatched. Germline loops: CDR1 SGHAT, CDR2 FQNNGV. The chain's CDR3 is CASSSTSVPWDEQFF. The DNA for the CDR3 is TGTGCCAGCAGCTCGACTAGCGTCCCTTGGGATGAGCAGTTCTTC. Combining the CDR3 with reference TRBV11-2 and TRBJ2-1 gives the whole variable domain EAGVAQSPRYKIIEKRQSVAFWCNPISGHATLYWYQQILGQGPKLLIQFQNNGVVDDSQLPKDRFSAERLKGVDSTLKIQPAKLEDSAVYLCASSSTSVPWDEQFFGPGTRLTVL.

The CDR3 loop is CAWNSEGLAGVQYYNEQFF. The CDR3 region has the DNA TGTGCCTGGAACTCCGAGGGACTAGCGGGAGTACAGTATTACAATGAGCAGTTCTTC. The genes are TRBV30 and TRBJ2-1; 14 bases are shared with TRBD2. This CDR3 comprises 19 residues. Germline-derived CDR1 and CDR2 are GTSNPN and SVGIG (reference sequence). The V gene end was trimmed by 4 bases and the J gene end by 4 bases; junction bases not matched to a gene: 15.